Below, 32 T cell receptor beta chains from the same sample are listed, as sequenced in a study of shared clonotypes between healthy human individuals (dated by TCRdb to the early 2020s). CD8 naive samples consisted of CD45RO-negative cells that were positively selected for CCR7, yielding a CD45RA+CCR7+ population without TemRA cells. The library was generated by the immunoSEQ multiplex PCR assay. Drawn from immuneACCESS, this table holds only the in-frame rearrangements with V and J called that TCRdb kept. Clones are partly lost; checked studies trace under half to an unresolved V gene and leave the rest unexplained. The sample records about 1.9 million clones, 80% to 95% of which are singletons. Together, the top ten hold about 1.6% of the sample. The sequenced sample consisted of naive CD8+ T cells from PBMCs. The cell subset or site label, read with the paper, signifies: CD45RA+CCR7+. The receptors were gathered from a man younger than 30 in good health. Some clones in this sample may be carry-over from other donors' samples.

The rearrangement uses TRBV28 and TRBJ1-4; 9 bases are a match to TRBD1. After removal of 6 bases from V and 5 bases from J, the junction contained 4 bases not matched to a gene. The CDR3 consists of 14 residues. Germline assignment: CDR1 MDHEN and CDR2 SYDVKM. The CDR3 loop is CASRPQGANEKLFF. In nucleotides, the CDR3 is TGTGCCAGCAGGCCACAGGGGGCGAATGAAAAACTGTTTTTT.

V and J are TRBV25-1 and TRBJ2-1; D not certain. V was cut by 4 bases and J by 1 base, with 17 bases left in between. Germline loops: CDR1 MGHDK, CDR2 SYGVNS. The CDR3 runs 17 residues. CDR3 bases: TGTGCCAGCAGTGTCTCTATGCCGGCCATTTCCTACAATGAGCAGTTCTTC. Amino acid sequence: CASSVSMPAISYNEQFF.

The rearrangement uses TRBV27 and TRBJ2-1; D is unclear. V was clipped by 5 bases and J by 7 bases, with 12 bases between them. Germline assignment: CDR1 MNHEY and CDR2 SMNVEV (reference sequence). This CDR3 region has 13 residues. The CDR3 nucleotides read TGTGCCAGCAGTCCTTTCCTCAGGAATGAGCAGTTCTTC. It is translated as CASSPFLRNEQFF.

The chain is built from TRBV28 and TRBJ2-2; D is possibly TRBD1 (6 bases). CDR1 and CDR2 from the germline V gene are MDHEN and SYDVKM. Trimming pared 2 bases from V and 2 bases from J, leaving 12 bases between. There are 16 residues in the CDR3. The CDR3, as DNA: TGTGCCAGCAGTTTAAGGACAGACCTAAACACCGGGGAGCTGTTTTTT. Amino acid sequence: CASSLRTDLNTGELFF.

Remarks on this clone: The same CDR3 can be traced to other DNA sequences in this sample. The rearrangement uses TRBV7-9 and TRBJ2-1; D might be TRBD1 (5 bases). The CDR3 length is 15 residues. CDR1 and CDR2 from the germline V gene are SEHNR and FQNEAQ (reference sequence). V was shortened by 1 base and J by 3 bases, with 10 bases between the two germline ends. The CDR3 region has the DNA TGTGCCAGCAGCTTAGGGCAGGGTGTCTACAATGAGCAGTTCTTC. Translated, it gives CASSLGQGVYNEQFF.

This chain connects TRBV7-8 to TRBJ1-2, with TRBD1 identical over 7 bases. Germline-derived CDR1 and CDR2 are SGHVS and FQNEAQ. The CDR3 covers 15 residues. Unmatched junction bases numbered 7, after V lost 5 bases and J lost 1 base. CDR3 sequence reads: CASSTPGQFNYGYTF. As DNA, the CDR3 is TGTGCCAGCAGCACGCCGGGACAGTTTAACTATGGCTACACCTTC.

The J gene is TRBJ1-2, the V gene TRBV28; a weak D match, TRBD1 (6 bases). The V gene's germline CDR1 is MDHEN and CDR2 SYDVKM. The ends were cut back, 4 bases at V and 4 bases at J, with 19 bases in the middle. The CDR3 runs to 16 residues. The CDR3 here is CASSSPGAPPLYGYTF. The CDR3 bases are TGTGCCAGCAGTTCCCCGGGGGCGCCCCCCCTCTATGGCTACACCTTC.

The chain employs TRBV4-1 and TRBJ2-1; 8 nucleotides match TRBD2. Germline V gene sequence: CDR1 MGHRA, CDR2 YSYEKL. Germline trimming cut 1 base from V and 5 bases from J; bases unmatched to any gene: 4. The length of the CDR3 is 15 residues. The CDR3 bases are TGCGCCAGCAGCCAAGGGACTAGCTTCCACAATGAGCAGTTCTTC. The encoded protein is CASSQGTSFHNEQFF.

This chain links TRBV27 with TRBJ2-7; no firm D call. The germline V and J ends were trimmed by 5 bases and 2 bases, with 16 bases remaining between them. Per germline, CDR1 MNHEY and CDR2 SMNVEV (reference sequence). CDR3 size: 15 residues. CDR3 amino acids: CASSISQKTTYEQYF. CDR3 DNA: TGTGCCAGCAGTATTTCACAAAAAACCACCTACGAGCAGTACTTC.

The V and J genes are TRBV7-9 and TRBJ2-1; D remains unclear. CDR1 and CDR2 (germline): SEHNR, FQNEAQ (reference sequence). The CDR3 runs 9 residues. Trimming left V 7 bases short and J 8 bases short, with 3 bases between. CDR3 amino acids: CASTDEQFF. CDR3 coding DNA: TGTGCCAGCACGGATGAGCAGTTCTTC. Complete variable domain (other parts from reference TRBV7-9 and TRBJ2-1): DTGVSQNPRHKITKRGQNVTFRCDPISEHNRLYWYRQTLGQGPEFLTYFQNEAQLEKSRLLSDRFSAERPKGSFSTLEIQRTEQGDSAMYLCASTDEQFFGPGTRLTVL.

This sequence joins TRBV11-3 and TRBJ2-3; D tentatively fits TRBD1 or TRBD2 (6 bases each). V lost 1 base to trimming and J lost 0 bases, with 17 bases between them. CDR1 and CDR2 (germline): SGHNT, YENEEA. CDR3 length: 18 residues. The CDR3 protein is CASSLGSRGLYSTDTQYF. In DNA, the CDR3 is TGTGCCAGCAGCTTAGGATCCCGGGGGCTGTACAGCACAGATACGCAGTATTTT. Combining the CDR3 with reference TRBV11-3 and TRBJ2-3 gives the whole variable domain EAGVVQSPRYKIIEKKQPVAFWCNPISGHNTLYWYLQNLGQGPELLIRYENEEAVDDSQLPKDRFSAERLKGVDSTLKIQPAELGDSAVYLCASSLGSRGLYSTDTQYFGPGTRLTVL.

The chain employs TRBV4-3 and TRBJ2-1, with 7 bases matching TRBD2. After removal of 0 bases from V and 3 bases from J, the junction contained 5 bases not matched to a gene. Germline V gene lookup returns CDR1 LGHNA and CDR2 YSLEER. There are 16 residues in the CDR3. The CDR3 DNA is TGCGCCAGCAGCCAAGATTGGGGGGGTGGCTACAATGAGCAGTTCTTC. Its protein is CASSQDWGGGYNEQFF.

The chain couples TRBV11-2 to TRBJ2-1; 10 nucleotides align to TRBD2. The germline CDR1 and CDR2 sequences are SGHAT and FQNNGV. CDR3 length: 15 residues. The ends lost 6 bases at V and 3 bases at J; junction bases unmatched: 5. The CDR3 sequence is CASRASGSVYNEQFF. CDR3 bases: TGTGCCAGCAGAGCTAGCGGGAGTGTCTACAATGAGCAGTTCTTC.

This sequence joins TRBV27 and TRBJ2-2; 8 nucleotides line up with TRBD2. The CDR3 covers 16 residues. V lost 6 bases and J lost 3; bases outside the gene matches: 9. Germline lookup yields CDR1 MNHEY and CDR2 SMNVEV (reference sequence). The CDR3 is CASRQREPTYTGELFF. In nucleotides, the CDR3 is TGTGCCAGCAGGCAGCGGGAGCCGACATACACCGGGGAGCTGTTTTTT.

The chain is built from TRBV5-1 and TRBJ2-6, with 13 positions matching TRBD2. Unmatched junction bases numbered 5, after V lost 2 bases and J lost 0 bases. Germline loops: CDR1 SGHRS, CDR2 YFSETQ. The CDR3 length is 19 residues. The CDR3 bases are TGCGCCAGCAGCTTTGGGACTAGCGGGACCATCTCTGGGGCCAACGTCCTGACTTTC. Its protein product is CASSFGTSGTISGANVLTF.

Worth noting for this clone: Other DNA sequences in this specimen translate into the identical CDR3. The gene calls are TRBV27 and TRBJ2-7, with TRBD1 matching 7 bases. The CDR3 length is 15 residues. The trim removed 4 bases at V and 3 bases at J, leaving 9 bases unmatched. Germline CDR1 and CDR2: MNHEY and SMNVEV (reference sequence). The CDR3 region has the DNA TGTGCCAGCAGTTCGCCGGGAACAGGGGTCTACGAGCAGTACTTC. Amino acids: CASSSPGTGVYEQYF.

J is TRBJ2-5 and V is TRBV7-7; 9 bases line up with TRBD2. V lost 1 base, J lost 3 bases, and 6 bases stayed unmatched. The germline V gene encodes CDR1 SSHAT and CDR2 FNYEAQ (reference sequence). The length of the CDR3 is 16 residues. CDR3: CASSLVEGLAEETQYF. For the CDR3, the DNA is TGTGCCAGCAGCTTAGTTGAGGGACTAGCCGAAGAGACCCAGTACTTC.

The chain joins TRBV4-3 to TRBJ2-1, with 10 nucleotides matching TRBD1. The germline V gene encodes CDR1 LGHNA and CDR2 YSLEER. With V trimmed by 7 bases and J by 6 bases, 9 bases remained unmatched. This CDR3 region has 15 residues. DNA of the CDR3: TGCGCCAGCACACCGCGGACAGGGGGGTCCAATGAGCAGTTCTTC. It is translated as CASTPRTGGSNEQFF.

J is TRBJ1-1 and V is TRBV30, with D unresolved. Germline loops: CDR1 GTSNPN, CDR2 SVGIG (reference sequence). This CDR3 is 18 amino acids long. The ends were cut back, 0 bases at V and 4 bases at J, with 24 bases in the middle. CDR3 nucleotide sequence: TGTGCCTGGAGTGTAAGGTCGACCTACTTTTCTCGGGGCACTGAAGCTTTCTTT. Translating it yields CAWSVRSTYFSRGTEAFF.

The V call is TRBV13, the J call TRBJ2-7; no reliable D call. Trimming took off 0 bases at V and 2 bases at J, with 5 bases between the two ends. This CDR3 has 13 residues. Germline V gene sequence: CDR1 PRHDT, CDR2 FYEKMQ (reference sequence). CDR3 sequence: CASSLGPAYEQYF. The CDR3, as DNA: TGTGCCAGCAGCTTAGGCCCAGCCTACGAGCAGTACTTC.

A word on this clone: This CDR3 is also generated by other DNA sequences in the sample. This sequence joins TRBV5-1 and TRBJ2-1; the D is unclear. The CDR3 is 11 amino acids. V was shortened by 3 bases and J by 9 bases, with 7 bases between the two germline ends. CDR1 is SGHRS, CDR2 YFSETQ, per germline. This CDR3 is CASSSAGEQFF. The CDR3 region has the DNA TGCGCCAGCAGCTCAGCAGGTGAGCAGTTCTTC.

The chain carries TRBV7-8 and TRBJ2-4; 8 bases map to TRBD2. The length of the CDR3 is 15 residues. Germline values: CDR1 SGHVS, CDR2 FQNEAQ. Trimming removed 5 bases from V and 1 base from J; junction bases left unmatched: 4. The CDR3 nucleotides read TGTGCCAGCAGCCTTAGCGGGAAGGCCAAAAACATTCAGTACTTC. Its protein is CASSLSGKAKNIQYF.

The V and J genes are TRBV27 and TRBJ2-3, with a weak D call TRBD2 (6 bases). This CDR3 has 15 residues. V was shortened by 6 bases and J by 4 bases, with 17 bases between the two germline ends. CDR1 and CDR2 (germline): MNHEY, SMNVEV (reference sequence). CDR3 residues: CASRSGLRRPDTQYF. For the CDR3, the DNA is TGTGCCAGCAGATCGGGACTGAGGAGGCCAGATACGCAGTATTTT.

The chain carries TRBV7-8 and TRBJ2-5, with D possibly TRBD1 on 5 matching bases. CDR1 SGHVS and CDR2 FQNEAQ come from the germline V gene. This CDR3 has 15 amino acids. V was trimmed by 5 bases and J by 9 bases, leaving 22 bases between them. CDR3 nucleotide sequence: TGTGCCAGCAGCAGAACGGGCCGCGCCCAGGGCGCCCAGTACTTC. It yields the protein CASSRTGRAQGAQYF.

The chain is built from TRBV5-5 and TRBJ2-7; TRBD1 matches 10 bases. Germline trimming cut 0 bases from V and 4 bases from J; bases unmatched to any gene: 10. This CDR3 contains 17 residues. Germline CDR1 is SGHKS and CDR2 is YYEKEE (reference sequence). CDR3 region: CASSLELGQGKWYEQYF. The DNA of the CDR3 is TGTGCCAGCAGCTTGGAACTGGGACAGGGGAAATGGTACGAGCAGTACTTC.

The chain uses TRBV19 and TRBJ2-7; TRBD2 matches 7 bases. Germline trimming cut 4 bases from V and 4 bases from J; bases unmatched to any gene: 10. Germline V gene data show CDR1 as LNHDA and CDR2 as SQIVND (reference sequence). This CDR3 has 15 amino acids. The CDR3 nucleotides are TGTGCCAGTAGTACCCTCCCGGGACTATCTTACGAGCAGTACTTC. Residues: CASSTLPGLSYEQYF. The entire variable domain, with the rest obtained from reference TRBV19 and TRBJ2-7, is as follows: DGGITQSPKYLFRKEGQNVTLSCEQNLNHDAMYWYRQDPGQGLRLIYYSQIVNDFQKGDIAEGYSVSREKKESFPLTVTSAQKNPTAFYLCASSTLPGLSYEQYFGPGTRLTVT.

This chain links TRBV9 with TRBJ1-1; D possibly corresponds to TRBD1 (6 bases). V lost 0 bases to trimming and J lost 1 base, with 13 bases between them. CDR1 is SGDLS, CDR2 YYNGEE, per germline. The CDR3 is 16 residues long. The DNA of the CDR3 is TGTGCCAGCAGCGTAGGCAGGGGACGCGGGAACACTGAAGCTTTCTTT. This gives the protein CASSVGRGRGNTEAFF.

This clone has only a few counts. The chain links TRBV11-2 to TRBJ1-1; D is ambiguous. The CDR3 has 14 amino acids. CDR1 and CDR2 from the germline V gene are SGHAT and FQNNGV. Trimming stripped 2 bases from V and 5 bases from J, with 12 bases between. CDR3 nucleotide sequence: TGTGCCAGCAGCTTACTCGCCATGACTACTGAAGCTTTCTTT. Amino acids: CASSLLAMTTEAFF.

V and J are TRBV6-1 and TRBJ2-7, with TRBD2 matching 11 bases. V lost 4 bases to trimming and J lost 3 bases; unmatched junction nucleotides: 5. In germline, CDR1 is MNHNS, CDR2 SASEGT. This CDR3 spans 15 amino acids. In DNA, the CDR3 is TGTGCCAGCAGTGGTAGCGGGAGGGGGGACTACGAGCAGTACTTC. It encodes CASSGSGRGDYEQYF.

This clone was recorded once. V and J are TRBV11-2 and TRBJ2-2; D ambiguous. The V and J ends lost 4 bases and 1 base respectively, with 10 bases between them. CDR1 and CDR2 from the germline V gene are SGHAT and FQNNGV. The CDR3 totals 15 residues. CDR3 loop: CASSSESWNTGELFF. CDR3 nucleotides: TGTGCCAGCAGCTCAGAGTCGTGGAACACCGGGGAGCTGTTTTTT.

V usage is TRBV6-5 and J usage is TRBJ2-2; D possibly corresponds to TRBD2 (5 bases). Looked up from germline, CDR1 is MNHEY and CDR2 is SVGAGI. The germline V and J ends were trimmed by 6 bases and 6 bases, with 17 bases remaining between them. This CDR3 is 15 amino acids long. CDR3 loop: CASSGGQVPSGELFF. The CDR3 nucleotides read TGTGCCAGCAGCGGAGGTCAGGTCCCTTCCGGGGAGCTGTTTTTT.

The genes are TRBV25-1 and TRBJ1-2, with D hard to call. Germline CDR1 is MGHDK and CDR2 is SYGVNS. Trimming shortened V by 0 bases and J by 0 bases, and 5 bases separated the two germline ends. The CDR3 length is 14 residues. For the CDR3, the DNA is TGTGCCAGCAGTGAATATAGCCCTAACTATGGCTACACCTTC. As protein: CASSEYSPNYGYTF.